The source of this TCR beta chain is a study of vaccination and CD4 T cells after COVID-19. Sequence data for DNA of cultured CD4+ T cells were generated by the Oncomine TCR Beta short-read assay. From cultured CD4+ T cells, genomic DNA was extracted. TCRdb independently ran MiXCR on the PCR reads; one entry per CDR3 protein. The repertoire consists of around 26,000 distinct CDR3 sequences, with over 60% occurring once and the leading ten covering 15% to 20%. As to treatment: roughly 10-day PBMC culture with coronavirus spike peptide pools or control peptides (ViraFEST assay). Healthy recipients of vaccination lacked prior SARS-CoV-2 infection, as evidenced by negative nucleocapsid antibodies both before and after vaccination. Remarks on this clonotype: Its antigen is currently unknown.

There are 12 residues in the CDR3. This sequence was found in a human donor who received a COVID-19 vaccine. The chain is built from TRBV12-1 and TRBJ1-2. TRBV12-1 represents a pseudogene. Sequenced here: CD4+ T cells from blood, cultured in vitro, sampled after SARS-CoV-2 vaccination. The CDR3 nucleotides read TGTGCCAGCAGCTTTCTTTCACAGGGCTACACCTTC. Protein product: CASSFLSQGYTF.